These 25 T cell receptor beta chains share one sample of origin, sequenced in a study of identical twins. TCRdb redid the calling of the 5' RACE reads with MiXCR, one entry per CDR3 protein. The table includes approximately 260,000 distinct CDR3 sequences, roughly 8.7% detected once. These data were likewise used in another study, on yellow fever vaccine responses in identical twins.

The sequenced material came from CD8+ T cells sorted from blood. The receptors were sampled from a woman aged 18-29 years in good health.

This clonotype was recorded many times. The chain links TRBV7-2 to TRBJ2-7, with D possibly matching TRBD2 (5 bases). The germline CDR1 and CDR2 sequences are SGHTA and FQGNSA. This CDR3 is 15 amino acids long. Trimming cost V 1 base and J 0 bases, with 10 bases left between them. The CDR3 loop reads CASSLGAESSYEQYF. CDR3 nucleotides: TGTGCCAGCAGCTTAGGAGCGGAGAGCTCCTACGAGCAGTACTTC.

The chain is built from TRBV7-8 and TRBJ2-2; TRBD2 aligns across 14 bases. J gave up 1 base and V 2 bases, and 6 bases lay outside the gene matches. CDR1 is SGHVS and CDR2 is FQNEAQ in the germline V gene. The CDR3 sequence is 19 residues long. Here the CDR3 DNA reads TGTGCCAGCAGCTTACCCCTCGGACTAGCGGGGGGGAACACCGGGGAGCTGTTTTTT. The encoded protein is CASSLPLGLAGGNTGELFF.

This clonotype has just a few counts. This chain connects TRBV14 to TRBJ2-1; perhaps TRBD2 as D (6 bases). Germline values: CDR1 SGHDN, CDR2 FVKESK. With 1 base removed from V and 8 bases from J, the gap between germline ends came to 9 bases. The length of the CDR3 is 13 residues. CDR3 DNA sequence: TGTGCCAGCAGCCAAGGAAGCGGGTATGAGCAGTTCTTC. Protein product: CASSQGSGYEQFF.

V gene TRBV29-1 combines with J gene TRBJ2-7, with 13 positions matching TRBD2. The J segment lost 7 bases and the V segment lost 0 bases, leaving 6 bases of the junction unmatched. There are 15 residues in the CDR3. CDR1 and CDR2 from the germline V gene are SQVTM and ANQGSEA. CDR3 DNA: TGCAGCGTTGAAGAGAGGACTAGCGGGAGTGAGGAGCAGTACTTC. This gives the protein CSVEERTSGSEEQYF.

This clonotype was found a few times. The V and J genes are TRBV12-3 or TRBV12-4 and TRBJ2-1, with TRBD2 as a possible D gene (6 bases). V dropped 5 bases and J dropped 10 bases, with 9 bases sitting between them. This CDR3 has 11 amino acids. This chain's CDR3 is CASSASDEQFF. The CDR3 DNA reads as TGTGCCAGCAGTGCTAGCGACGAGCAGTTCTTC.

The chain employs TRBV7-2 and TRBJ2-7; TRBD1 or TRBD2 may be the D gene (5 bases each). V was trimmed by 6 bases and J by 6 bases, leaving 15 bases between them. This CDR3 comprises 13 residues. CDR1 is SGHTA and CDR2 is FQGNSA in the germline V gene. The CDR3 nucleotides read TGTGCCAGCAGATCTCACGGGGCAGCCGAGCAGTACTTC. Its protein product is CASRSHGAAEQYF.

V is TRBV7-9 and J is TRBJ2-3, with D possibly TRBD1 on 6 matching bases. Trimming shortened V by 6 bases and J by 1 base, and 14 bases separated the two germline ends. Germline CDR1 SEHNR, CDR2 FQNEAQ (reference sequence). The CDR3 covers 15 residues. CDR3 sequence: CASSFRGGGTDTQYF. The CDR3 region has the DNA TGTGCCAGCAGTTTCAGGGGCGGTGGCACAGATACGCAGTATTTT.

This clonotype was recorded at least ten times. The chain couples TRBV11-2 to TRBJ2-1, with 8 bases fitting TRBD2. With V trimmed by 0 bases and J by 4 bases, 14 bases remained unmatched. The CDR3 is made up of 19 amino acids. Germline V gene lookup returns CDR1 SGHAT and CDR2 FQNNGV. The CDR3 region has the DNA TGTGCCAGCAGCTTAGATGGGGGAGGGCTAGGACTAGCTTACAATGAGCAGTTCTTC. Residues: CASSLDGGGLGLAYNEQFF.

This clonotype has a handful of counts. This sequence joins TRBV18 and TRBJ2-5; D might be TRBD1 (6 bases). The V end lost 2 bases, the J end lost 1 base, and 8 bases lay between the germline ends. The CDR3 has 14 residues. Germline lookup yields CDR1 KGHSH and CDR2 LQKENI. The CDR3 DNA sequence: TGTGCCAGCTCACCAGTGGACAGCCAAGAGACCCAGTACTTC. Translated: CASSPVDSQETQYF.

The gene calls are TRBV6-2 or TRBV6-3 and TRBJ2-4; tentative D call: TRBD2 (5 bases). This CDR3 region has 19 residues. V was cut by 9 bases and J by 0 bases, with 27 bases left in between. Germline V gene sequence: CDR1 MNHEY, CDR2 SVGEGT. The CDR3 loop reads CASPPDGGRLILAKNIQYF. CDR3 nucleotides: TGTGCCAGTCCTCCCGACGGCGGGCGCTTGATCCTAGCCAAAAACATTCAGTACTTC.

The chain links TRBV6-4 to TRBJ2-1; 8 bases map to TRBD1. Germline CDR1 MRHNA, CDR2 SNTAGT. V lost 4 bases to trimming and J lost 15 bases; unmatched junction nucleotides: 11. This CDR3 spans 13 amino acids. CDR3 region: CASSGTLWDRLFF. In DNA form, the CDR3 reads TGTGCCAGCAGTGGCACCCTTTGGGACAGGTTGTTCTTC.

This clonotype was observed a few times. V gene TRBV6-1 combines with J gene TRBJ2-3; 10 bases are a match to TRBD2. The CDR3 contains 15 residues. After removal of 8 bases from V and 4 bases from J, the junction contained 9 bases not matched to a gene. The germline V gene has CDR1 MNHNS and CDR2 SASEGT. CDR3 region: CASGLSGGASDTQYF. In DNA, the CDR3 is TGTGCCAGCGGACTGAGCGGGGGGGCTTCAGATACGCAGTATTTT.

This clonotype showed up just a few times. CDR3 sequence (DNA): TGTGCCACCAGTGATCTCCGGGGGCCGGGACAGCAAGAGACCCAGTACTTC. This encodes CATSDLRGPGQQETQYF. The gene calls are TRBV24-1 and TRBJ2-5; a weak D match, TRBD1 (7 bases). The CDR3 is 17 residues long. Germline V gene data show CDR1 as KGHDR and CDR2 as SFDVKD. Deletions cut 3 bases from V and 2 bases from J, with 18 bases between.

In this sample, this clonotype turned up a few times. The chain joins TRBV2 to TRBJ2-1; TRBD1 might be the D (5 bases). Germline V gives CDR1 SNHLY, CDR2 FYNNEI. The germline V and J ends were trimmed by 9 bases and 4 bases, with 7 bases remaining between them. The CDR3 totals 11 residues. CDR3 amino acids: CARTVYNEQFF. The CDR3 nucleotides are TGTGCCAGGACAGTTTACAATGAGCAGTTCTTC.

This clonotype has a count of ten or more. This chain joins TRBV20-1 and TRBJ1-2; D unclear. CDR1 DFQATT and CDR2 SNEGSKA come from the germline V gene (reference sequence). There are 8 residues in the CDR3. V gave up 6 bases and J gave up 10 bases, with 6 bases separating them. Here the CDR3 DNA reads TGCAGTGCAAATTACTACACCTTC. It translates to CSANYYTF.

There are a few counts of this clonotype. This chain joins TRBV6-1 and TRBJ1-3; D remains ambiguous. CDR3 size: 14 residues. V lost 5 bases and J lost 0, with 8 bases in between. Germline loops: CDR1 MNHNS, CDR2 SASEGT. Here the CDR3 DNA reads TGTGCCAGCAGTATAAAGAGCTCTGGAAACACCATATATTTT. This codes for CASSIKSSGNTIYF.

Regarding this clonotype: This CDR3 is missing its conserved last phenylalanine or tryptophan, likely due to a read error. The chain recombines TRBV20-1 with TRBJ2-7; 7 positions match TRBD1. The CDR3 covers 13 residues. Unmatched junction bases numbered 4, after V lost 3 bases and J lost 2 bases. CDR1 and CDR2 (germline): DFQATT, SNEGSKA (reference sequence). The chain's CDR3 is CSASIGGAYEQYY. The CDR3, as DNA: TGCAGTGCTAGTATAGGGGGCGCCTACGAGCAGTACTAC.

This clonotype was counted ten times or more. This chain links TRBV10-2 with TRBJ2-3; perhaps TRBD2 as D (6 bases). The germline V gene encodes CDR1 WSHSY and CDR2 SAAADI. The CDR3 is 17 residues long. V lost 0 bases and J lost 2, with 15 bases in between. The CDR3 reads CASSESVGLRATDTQYF. The CDR3 DNA is TGCGCCAGCAGTGAGTCGGTGGGACTCAGAGCCACAGATACGCAGTATTTT.

This clonotype has ten or more counts. The chain couples TRBV12-3 or TRBV12-4 to TRBJ2-1; D perhaps matches TRBD2 (5 bases). V was clipped by 6 bases and J by 3 bases, with 18 bases between them. This CDR3 spans 16 amino acids. CDR3 bases: TGTGCCAGCAGGCTTGGCCAAGGACTCAACTACAATGAGCAGTTCTTC. Translating it yields CASRLGQGLNYNEQFF.

Many counts were recorded for this clonotype. J is TRBJ2-1 and V is TRBV15; D not certain. Trimming shortened V by 0 bases and J by 5 bases, and 5 bases separated the two germline ends. From germline, CDR1 is LNHNV and CDR2 YYDKDF (reference sequence). This CDR3 is 13 amino acids long. The CDR3 region is CATSRDLNNEQFF. In nucleotides, the CDR3 is TGTGCCACCAGCAGAGACCTTAACAATGAGCAGTTCTTC.

This clonotype was detected a few times. The V call is TRBV29-1, the J call TRBJ2-5, with 8 bases matching TRBD1. This CDR3 region has 13 residues. The germline CDR1 and CDR2 sequences are SQVTM and ANQGSEA. V was clipped by 4 bases and J by 5 bases; unmatched bases: 6. CDR3 sequence (DNA): TGCAGCGTTGCTCCGGACAGGGAGGAGACCCAGTACTTC. Protein sequence: CSVAPDREETQYF.

This clonotype was seen ten or more times. The chain recombines TRBV7-9 with TRBJ1-1, with a tentative D call TRBD1 (5 bases). Per the germline V gene, CDR1 is SEHNR and CDR2 is FQNEAQ (reference sequence). The CDR3 contains 15 residues. Trimming took off 6 bases at V and 6 bases at J, with 20 bases between the two ends. The CDR3 nucleotides read TGTGCCAGCAGTTCAGACAGCCATATTTACGCTGAAGCTTTCTTT. Translating it yields CASSSDSHIYAEAFF.

This clonotype was recorded at least ten times. This rearrangement joins TRBV29-1 to TRBJ2-7; D may be TRBD1 or TRBD2 (5 bases each). Trimming stripped 5 bases from V and 0 bases from J, with 17 bases between. The CDR3 sequence is 15 residues long. Germline-derived CDR1 and CDR2 are SQVTM and ANQGSEA. CDR3 amino acids: CSVWIPSGLSYEQYF. The CDR3 DNA follows: TGCAGCGTTTGGATTCCCTCGGGGCTCTCCTACGAGCAGTACTTC.

This clonotype was seen ten or more times. The chain has TRBV24-1 and TRBJ2-1; TRBD1 is a possible D gene (6 bases). Germline V CDR1 and CDR2: KGHDR, SFDVKD. This CDR3 is 15 amino acids long. V shed 7 bases and J shed 2 bases, with 14 bases lying between them. As DNA, the CDR3 is TGTGCCACCAGCAATAGGACAGTACCCTACAATGAGCAGTTCTTC. Encoded protein: CATSNRTVPYNEQFF.

The V and J genes are TRBV24-1 and TRBJ2-1; TRBD2 aligns across 11 bases. V trimming: 7 bases; J trimming: 9 bases; junction bases outside the gene matches: 4. Germline V lookup: CDR1 KGHDR, CDR2 SFDVKD. This CDR3 comprises 13 residues. The CDR3 region has the DNA TGTGCCACCAGACCCGGGACTAGCGGTGAGCAGTTCTTC. This codes for CATRPGTSGEQFF.